The clone carrying this T cell receptor beta chain occurred a few times. No antigen is known for it. Germline V gene sequence: CDR1 SGHDT, CDR2 YYEEEE. This CDR3 spans 16 amino acids. V was trimmed by 4 bases and J by 4 bases, leaving 20 bases between them. Assay used: immunoSEQ multiplex PCR; TCRdb lists only in-frame clones, some missing. Of under 150,000 clones listed, approximately 87% are singletons. The record originates from a study of cytomegalovirus exposure and HLA in healthy donors. Study-wide points: Researchers counted around 180 TCR beta chains as cytomegalovirus-associated.

The chain has TRBV5-6 and TRBJ1-2; TRBD1 might be the D (5 bases). The sequence came from a man between 18 and 35 years old in good health and CMV-seronegative. Sequencing input: PBMCs. The CDR3 bases are TGTGCCAGCAGCCTTGGTCCAGGGTACTCTCTCTATGGCTACACCTTC. Protein product: CASSLGPGYSLYGYTF.